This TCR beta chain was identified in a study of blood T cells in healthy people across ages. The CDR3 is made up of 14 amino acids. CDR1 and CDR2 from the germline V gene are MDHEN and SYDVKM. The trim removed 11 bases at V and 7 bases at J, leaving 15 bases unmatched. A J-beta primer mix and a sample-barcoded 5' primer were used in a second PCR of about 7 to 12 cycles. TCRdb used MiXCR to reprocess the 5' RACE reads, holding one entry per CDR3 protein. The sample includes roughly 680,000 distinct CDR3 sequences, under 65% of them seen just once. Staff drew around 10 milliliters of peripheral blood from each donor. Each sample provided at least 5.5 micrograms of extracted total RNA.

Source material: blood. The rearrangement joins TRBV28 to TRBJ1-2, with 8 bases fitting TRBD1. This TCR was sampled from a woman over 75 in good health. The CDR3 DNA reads TGTGCCGGCTCCTCGGATGCAGGGGGCTGTGGCTACACCTTC. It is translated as CAGSSDAGGCGYTF.